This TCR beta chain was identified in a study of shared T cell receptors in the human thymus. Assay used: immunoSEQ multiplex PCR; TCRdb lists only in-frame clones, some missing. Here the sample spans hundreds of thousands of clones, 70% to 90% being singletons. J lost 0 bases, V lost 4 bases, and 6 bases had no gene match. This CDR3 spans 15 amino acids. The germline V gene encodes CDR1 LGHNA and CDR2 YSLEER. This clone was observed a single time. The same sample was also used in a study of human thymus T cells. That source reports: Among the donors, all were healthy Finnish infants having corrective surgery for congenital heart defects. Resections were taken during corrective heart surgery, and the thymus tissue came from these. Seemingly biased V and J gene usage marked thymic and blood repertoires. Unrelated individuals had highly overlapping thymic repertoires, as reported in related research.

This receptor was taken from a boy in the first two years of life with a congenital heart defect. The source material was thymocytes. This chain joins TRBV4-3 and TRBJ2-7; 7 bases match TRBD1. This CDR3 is CASSRTDRDSYEQYF. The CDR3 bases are TGCGCCAGCAGCCGGACCGACAGGGACTCCTACGAGCAGTACTTC.